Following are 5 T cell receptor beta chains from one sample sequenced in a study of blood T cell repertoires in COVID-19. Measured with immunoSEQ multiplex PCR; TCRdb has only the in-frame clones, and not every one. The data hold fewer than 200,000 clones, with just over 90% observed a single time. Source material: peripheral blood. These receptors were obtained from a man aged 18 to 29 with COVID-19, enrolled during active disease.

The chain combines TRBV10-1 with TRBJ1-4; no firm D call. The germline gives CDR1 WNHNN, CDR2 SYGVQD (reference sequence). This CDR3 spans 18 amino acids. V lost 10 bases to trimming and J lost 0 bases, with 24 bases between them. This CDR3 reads CAMISGVLISPTNEKLFF. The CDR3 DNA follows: TGCGCCATGATATCCGGGGTATTAATCTCCCCAACTAATGAAAAACTGTTTTTT.

Here the CDR3 DNA reads TGCGCCAGCAGCCAAGATCGCGGGACGGACGCTCGGAATGAGCAGTTCTTC. Translated: CASSQDRGTDARNEQFF. J is TRBJ2-1 and V is TRBV4-3, with TRBD2 as a possible D gene (6 bases). V lost 0 bases and J lost 7, with 19 bases in between. Germline CDR1 is LGHNA and CDR2 is YSLEER. The CDR3 length is 17 residues.

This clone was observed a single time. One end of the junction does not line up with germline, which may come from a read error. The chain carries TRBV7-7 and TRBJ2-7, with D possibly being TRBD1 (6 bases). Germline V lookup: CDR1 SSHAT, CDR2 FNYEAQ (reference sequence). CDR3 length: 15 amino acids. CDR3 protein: CASRSTGSLVYEQYF. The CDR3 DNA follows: TGTGCTAGCAGGTCCACAGGGTCGCTGGTTTACGAGCAGTACTTC.

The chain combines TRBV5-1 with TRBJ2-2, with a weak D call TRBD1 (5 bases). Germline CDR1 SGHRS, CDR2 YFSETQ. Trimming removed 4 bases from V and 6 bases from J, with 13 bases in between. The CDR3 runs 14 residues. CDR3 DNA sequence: TGCGCCAGCAGCGGTTCTACAGGACCCGGGGAGCTGTTTTTT. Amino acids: CASSGSTGPGELFF.

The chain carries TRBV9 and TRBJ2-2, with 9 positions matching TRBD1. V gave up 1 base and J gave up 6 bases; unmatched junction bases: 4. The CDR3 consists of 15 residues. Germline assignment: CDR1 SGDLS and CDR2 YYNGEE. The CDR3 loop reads CASSVTGGIAGELFF. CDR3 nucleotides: TGTGCCAGCAGCGTAACAGGGGGCATCGCCGGGGAGCTGTTTTTT.